What follows describes a single T cell receptor beta chain. Its cognate antigen has yet to be identified. This sequence may be a read error, since a much larger clone differs from it by one base. The data stem from a study of shared clonotypes between healthy human individuals (TCRdb year 2020). Regarding the study in general: The cohort comprised two women and a few men aged 18 to 49 years. For each donor, three plates each were used for CD4 naive and CD4 memory, two plates were used for CD8 naive, and one plate was used for CD8 memory. To estimate repertoire size and how much clonotypes are shared between individuals, the study performed deep sequencing of blood TCR repertoires from a few healthy adults. Different laboratories and diverse techniques were used to prepare libraries and sequence TCR repertoires, to increase sequencing depth and limit assay-specific biases. Leukapheresis yielded between about 0.85 and 9.5 billion PBMCs per donor.

Study-wide conclusions, independent of this receptor: Pairwise subsampling indicated that sequencing depth was expected to affect the degree of clonotype sharing among donors. Only blood was sampled, and tissue TCR repertoires likely differ from those in blood. Even with the large sequencing depth, rarefaction of the sorted-subset datasets indicated that sequencing was incomplete. About 4.5% of naive CD4, 3.5% of naive CD8, around 2.3% of memory CD4, and about 0.4% of memory CD8 clonotypes were shared across several donors. Because the study included a small number of donors, the genetic and exposure-history diversity represented was limited. Clonotypes shared by all four sorted-subset donors showed higher generation probabilities than non-shared clonotypes. Naive subsets generally had larger estimated clonotype richness than memory subsets did.

V sheds 6 bases and J sheds 4 bases, leaving 9 bases between their ends. The CDR3 runs 12 residues from the cysteine to the phenylalanine. The read is trimmed to its CDR3 DNA, 36 bases read in frame from base 1. CDR1 and CDR2 are drawn from the germline V gene: MGHDK, SYGVNS. Donors were healthy HIV-negative adults with no recently reported acute infections or vaccinations. Every donor was a Caucasian adult residing in Nashville, Tennessee, USA. CD4+ T cells were enriched by magnetic negative selection; naive cells were then positively selected on CD45RA, and the negative fraction formed the memory subset. After blood collection by leukapheresis, PBMCs were isolated using Ficoll-Histopaque density gradient centrifugation and then cryopreserved in the vapor phase of liquid nitrogen. Analytical flow cytometry was used to check the purity and quantity of each magnetically sorted T cell population. Genomic DNA was isolated from every sorted fraction and measured by UV absorbance on a Nanodrop 2000c.

Using the deep immunoSEQ assay, multiplex PCR amplified TCR CDR3 regions from genomic DNA. Extracted genomic DNA from each cell subset was spread evenly across all wells of several immunoSEQ 96-well plates, with each plate serving as a replicate. Each replicate PCR for sorted subsets received roughly 0.2 ug genomic DNA, equal to about 30,000 T cell genomes. Purified libraries were measured with a Qubit 3.0 fluorometer, size-checked on a Bioanalyzer 2100, and measured again with the KAPA Library Quantification kit. A separate single-read 150-cycle Illumina NextSeq 550 flow cell was used to sequence each immunoSEQ 96-well plate. Regarding the original processing steps: Because only junctional sequences without quality scores were contained in the immunoSEQ output, filtering matching that applied to full-length reads could not be performed. Sequences were annotated with PyIR, a Python wrapper for IgBLAST v1.9, using IMGT germline references to assign V/J genes and CDR3. Reads were removed for weak V/J assignments (E-value above 1e-6), missing CDR3, stop codons, out-of-frame junctions, or ambiguous translated residues. V3J clonotypes were defined by identical inferred V gene, J gene, and CDR3 amino acid sequence. Percentage overlap between repertoires was calculated by dividing the number of shared unique clonotypes by the size of the smaller repertoire. RTK rarefaction, the Chao1 estimator, and Recon v2.1 estimates of unobserved clonotypes were used to assess repertoire richness. OLGA was used to compute generation probabilities for all TCRbeta clonotypes that the gDNA method yielded from several donors. TCRdb took this table from immuneACCESS and kept in-frame rearrangements with V and J called. Such tables lack part of the clones; where checked against another copy, unresolved V genes explain under half of the gap, and the rest is unexplained. V, J and clone size reflect that table, while D and trimming were determined from the DNA. The sample table contains 950,000 to 1,200,000 clones; only one count was recorded for 60% to 80% of them. The top ten clones comprise approximately 0.95% of the sample.

The sequence was obtained from a man younger than 35 in good health. Some clones in this sample may be carry-over from other donors' samples. The sequenced sample was memory CD4+ T cells from PBMCs. The cell subset or site tag for this specimen amounts to: CD45RA-negative fraction. This receptor chain uses TRBV25-1 and TRBJ1-1; the D region possibly corresponds to TRBD1 (6 bases align). The sequenced DNA: TGTGCCAGCAGGGGAGGGGGCACTGAAGCTTTCTTT. It encodes CASRGGGTEAFF.